This T cell receptor beta chain was recorded in a study of CD8 T cells in ankylosing spondylitis. This clonotype was picked up many times. Its specificity is unknown. The study, taken as a whole, reports: From matched ankylosing spondylitis synovial fluid, disease-linked clones were reportedly recovered at significantly enriched levels. Past research had described some motif variants in reactive arthritis synovial fluid and blood.

The CDR3 runs to 16 residues. Germline V gene data show CDR1 as LGHDT and CDR2 as YNNKEL (reference sequence). V was trimmed by 1 base and J by 4 bases, leaving 15 bases between them. 5'-RACE, quantitative and with molecular barcodes, yielded the TCR beta libraries. From the 5' RACE reads, TCRdb called clonotypes with MiXCR, one entry per CDR3 protein. The sample yields 200,000 to 300,000 distinct CDR3 sequences, roughly a quarter seen once. The receptor was derived from a male donor with ankylosing spondylitis or in good health (not recorded which). V usage is TRBV3-1 and J usage is TRBJ2-3; D gene ambiguous. The specimen was blood, either unsorted or a sorted T cell fraction (not recorded which). This CDR3 is CASSQGAVAGPDTQYF. The CDR3 coding sequence is TGTGCCAGCAGCCAAGGGGCGGTAGCTGGGCCAGATACGCAGTATTTT.